This T cell receptor beta chain was recorded in a study of T cell repertoires in cytomegalovirus infection. About the study: Both a matching HLA type and CMV infection were indicated by public TCR beta signatures.

With 5 bases removed from V and 2 bases from J, the gap between germline ends came to 21 bases. CDR3 length: 17 amino acids. Germline CDR1 SGHTA, CDR2 FQGTGA. Concerning this clonotype itself: Antigen: not known.

Study results and caveats: Individuals carrying CMV plus the relevant HLA were identified by cumulative frequency of public TCR beta families. The ex vivo response showed dominance by HLA-C-restricted CMV-specific TCR beta clonotypes.

Via MiXCR, TCRdb re-called the reads, giving one row per CDR3 protein. Found here are 200,000 to 300,000 distinct CDR3 sequences, approximately 9% of them singletons; the top ten hold roughly 15%. This sequence joins TRBV7-3 and TRBJ1-1; D is uncertain. The sample comprised PBMCs. This clonotype was obtained from a human donor in good health (CMV status not recorded). Some clones in this sample may be carry-over from other donors' samples. The CDR3 DNA reads as TGTGCCAGCAGCCAAAGTAGCCAGTTGAGCCGAAACACTGAAGCTTTCTTT. The encoded protein is CASSQSSQLSRNTEAFF.